This TCR beta chain was recovered during a study of T cells in Graves' hyperthyroidism and ophthalmopathy. Template material for amplifying TCR beta CDR3 regions consisted of RNA transcripts. The TCR CDR3 was amplified in a first-round RT-PCR using the HTBI primer set. TCRdb reprocessed the multiplex PCR reads with MiXCR, giving one entry per CDR3 protein. This sample carries more than 300,000 distinct CDR3 sequences, around 13% of them seen once, and the ten largest clones take approximately 10%. This clonotype was recorded many times. This CDR3 contains 11 residues. From germline, CDR1 is LGHDT and CDR2 YNNKEL (reference sequence). With 7 bases removed from V and 7 bases from J, the gap between germline ends came to 11 bases.

Specimen: blood. The chain combines TRBV3-1 with TRBJ2-7, with D possibly called TRBD1 or TRBD2 (6 bases each). The TCR was taken from a woman aged 60-75 years with Graves' hyperthyroidism. The CDR3 reads CASKGGWEQYF. For the CDR3, the DNA is TGTGCCAGCAAGGGGGGCTGGGAGCAGTACTTC.